Listed below are T cell receptor beta chains from one sample, sequenced in a study of T-cell reconstitution after alpha-beta-depleted transplantation in children. One entry per CDR3 protein, called by TCRdb with MiXCR from the PCR reads. The sample consists of about 360,000 distinct CDR3 sequences, 13% of them appearing once. The sample here was PBMCs, taken from the stem cell graft. Receptors originate from a human donor who donated a stem cell graft to a child with Fanconi anemia. Each CDR3 is given with its conserved first and last residue. The order of the fields is J gene, D gene, clone size, V gene, CDR3 DNA, CDR3 protein. D genes are given only for firm matches. Clone size is shown for a subset of rows, as once, few, many or a class of expanded clone.

J: TRBJ2-1
D: NA
size: few
V: TRBV28
DNA: TGTGCCAGCAGCCCTCGCGGGGCCTGGCGTGTGGATGAGCAGTTCTTC
CDR3: CASSPRGAWRVDEQFF

J: TRBJ2-1
D: TRBD1
size: few
V: TRBV7-9
DNA: TGTGCCAGCAGCCGAACTGACCATGGACAGGTTTTCGACAATGAGCAGTTCTTC
CDR3: CASSRTDHGQVFDNEQFF

J: TRBJ2-1
D: TRBD2
size: NA
V: TRBV6-5
DNA: TGTGCCAGCAGTTACCCGACTAGCGGGGGCTACAATGAGCAGTTCTTC
CDR3: CASSYPTSGGYNEQFF

J: TRBJ1-4
D: NA
size: NA
V: TRBV27
DNA: TGTGCCAGCAGTCCCGAGGAAAAACTGTTTTTT
CDR3: CASSPEEKLFF

J: TRBJ1-6
D: NA
size: few
V: TRBV4-1
DNA: TGCGCCAGCAGCCAAGAGAATCTAGGGTCGTGGGGTTCACCCCTCCACTTT
CDR3: CASSQENLGSWGSPLHF

J: TRBJ2-1
D: NA
size: many
V: TRBV7-2
DNA: TGTGCCAGCAGCTCCGTCCCCCGGGGGCACAATGAGCAGTTCTTC
CDR3: CASSSVPRGHNEQFF

J: TRBJ2-1
D: NA
size: many
V: TRBV29-1
DNA: TGCAGCGGCGAGGGAGGCTCCTACAATGAGCAGTTCTTC
CDR3: CSGEGGSYNEQFF

J: TRBJ2-5
D: TRBD1
size: NA
V: TRBV6-2/TRBV6-3
DNA: TGTGCCAGCAGTTACGGGACAGACTCCAGGGAGACCCAGTACTTC
CDR3: CASSYGTDSRETQYF

J: TRBJ2-3
D: NA
size: NA
V: TRBV29-1
DNA: TGCAGCGTTGTGGTATTGATTTTGAGCACAGATACGCAGTATTTT
CDR3: CSVVVLILSTDTQYF

J: TRBJ1-6
D: NA
size: NA
V: TRBV4-3
DNA: TGCGCCAGCAGCCAAGAGGGAGGTGGGGGGTGGCCCCTCCACTTT
CDR3: CASSQEGGGGWPLHF

J: TRBJ1-6
D: NA
size: few
V: TRBV20-1
DNA: TGCAGTGCTAGGCCCCGGACATTGGATTCACCCCTCCACTTT
CDR3: CSARPRTLDSPLHF

J: TRBJ2-2
D: NA
size: NA
V: TRBV20-1
DNA: TGCAGTGCTCGGATAGCCGGGGAGCTGTTTTTT
CDR3: CSARIAGELFF

J: TRBJ1-2
D: NA
size: few
V: TRBV7-8
DNA: TGTGCCAGCAGCTCCGGGGGGGGCTACACCTTC
CDR3: CASSSGGGYTF

J: TRBJ2-1
D: NA
size: many
V: TRBV7-8
DNA: TGTGCCAGCAGCGGTAAGGGGGGAAGCTCCTACAATGAGCAGTTCTTC
CDR3: CASSGKGGSSYNEQFF

J: TRBJ1-1
D: NA
size: few
V: TRBV12-3/TRBV12-4
DNA: TGTGCCATAGGCAGGAAGAACACTGAAGCTTTCTTT
CDR3: CAIGRKNTEAFF

J: TRBJ1-1
D: NA
size: few
V: TRBV3-1
DNA: TGTGCCAGCACCCCCATTGAGGGAGGGGAAGCTTTCTTT
CDR3: CASTPIEGGEAFF

J: TRBJ2-1
D: NA
size: NA
V: TRBV27
DNA: TGTGCCAGCAGTGTAAGGGCGGGGAACTACAATGAGCAGTTCTTC
CDR3: CASSVRAGNYNEQFF

J: TRBJ2-3
D: TRBD1
size: few
V: TRBV5-1
DNA: TGCGCCAGCAGCTTTGGGGACAGCCGCACAGATACGCAGTATTTT
CDR3: CASSFGDSRTDTQYF

J: TRBJ1-1
D: NA
size: NA
V: TRBV5-6
DNA: TGTGCCATCAGGCAAGGGTTCCCGAACACTGAAGCTTTCTTT
CDR3: CAIRQGFPNTEAFF

J: TRBJ2-6
D: NA
size: NA
V: TRBV6-2/TRBV6-3
DNA: TGTGCCAGCAGTTGGTCGGTCTCTGGGGCCAACGTCCTGACTTTC
CDR3: CASSWSVSGANVLTF

J: TRBJ2-1
D: NA
size: few
V: TRBV5-1
DNA: TGCGCCAGCAGCCCGACACGGGGGATCCACAATGAGCAGTTCTTC
CDR3: CASSPTRGIHNEQFF

J: TRBJ2-7
D: TRBD1
size: NA
V: TRBV6-1
DNA: TGTGCCAGCGCGAGAGGGGGCACCTACGAGCAGTACTTC
CDR3: CASARGGTYEQYF

J: TRBJ1-1
D: NA
size: many
V: TRBV5-1
DNA: TGCGCCAGCAGCACCCAAACAGTGAACACTGAAGCTTTCTTT
CDR3: CASSTQTVNTEAFF

J: TRBJ2-6
D: NA
size: NA
V: TRBV3-1
DNA: TGTGCCACCTCCCACCGCGTCTCTGGGGCCAACGTCCTGACTTTC
CDR3: CATSHRVSGANVLTF

J: TRBJ1-1
D: NA
size: many
V: TRBV28
DNA: TGTGCCAGCAGTTTTCGGGTCAACACTGAAGCTTTCTTT
CDR3: CASSFRVNTEAFF

J: TRBJ1-3
D: TRBD1
size: few
V: TRBV10-2
DNA: TGCGCCAGCAGTGCAACCGGGACAGGAGCCGGAAACACCATATATTTT
CDR3: CASSATGTGAGNTIYF

J: TRBJ2-7
D: NA
size: few
V: TRBV4-2
DNA: TGTGCCAGCAGCCAACTGGGCTCCTACGAGCAGTACTTC
CDR3: CASSQLGSYEQYF

J: TRBJ2-3
D: TRBD2
size: many
V: TRBV7-9
DNA: TGTGCCAGCAGCTATACTAGCGGGGGGCGCACAGATACGCAGTATTTT
CDR3: CASSYTSGGRTDTQYF

J: TRBJ2-2
D: NA
size: many
V: TRBV7-9
DNA: TGTGCCAGCAGCTTAGTGTTACAGAGCACCGGGGAGCTGTTTTTT
CDR3: CASSLVLQSTGELFF

J: TRBJ1-2
D: TRBD1
size: few
V: TRBV7-3
DNA: TGTGCCAGCAGCTCCCGGGACAGGGGGCCTTTTAACTATGGCTACACCTTC
CDR3: CASSSRDRGPFNYGYTF

J: TRBJ2-2
D: NA
size: many
V: TRBV5-1
DNA: TGCGCCAGCAGCCTTAGCAGCGGGGAGCTGTTTTTT
CDR3: CASSLSSGELFF

J: TRBJ2-7
D: TRBD1
size: NA
V: TRBV11-3
DNA: TGTGCCAGCAGCTCGGGACAGGGGAGCTCCTACGAGCAGTACTTC
CDR3: CASSSGQGSSYEQYF

J: TRBJ1-2
D: NA
size: NA
V: TRBV27
DNA: TGTGCCAGCAGCCCCCGGGGGGCGATCTATGGCTACACCTTC
CDR3: CASSPRGAIYGYTF

J: TRBJ2-1
D: TRBD1
size: NA
V: TRBV20-1
DNA: TGCAGTGCGAGGGACAGCGAGTACAATGAGCAGTTCTTC
CDR3: CSARDSEYNEQFF

J: TRBJ2-2
D: TRBD1
size: many
V: TRBV11-2
DNA: TGTGCCAGCAGCCCTCGACAGGGCGGCACCGGGGAGCTGTTTTTT
CDR3: CASSPRQGGTGELFF

J: TRBJ1-2
D: NA
size: NA
V: TRBV5-1
DNA: TGCGCCAGCAGCTTGATGAACTCACAGGGATCGGATGGCTACACCTTC
CDR3: CASSLMNSQGSDGYTF

J: TRBJ2-3
D: NA
size: few
V: TRBV3-1
DNA: TGTGCCAGCAGCCAAGAAGGCCGTTCAGATACGCAGTATTTT
CDR3: CASSQEGRSDTQYF

J: TRBJ1-4
D: TRBD1
size: few
V: TRBV4-3
DNA: TGCGCCAGCAGCCCGGATCTGACAGGGGAGGATGAAAAACTGTTTTTT
CDR3: CASSPDLTGEDEKLFF

J: TRBJ2-1
D: NA
size: NA
V: TRBV4-3
DNA: TGCGCCAGCAGCCAAGATTTGAGCGAGACATACAAACTCTTC
CDR3: CASSQDLSETYKLF

J: TRBJ2-1
D: TRBD2
size: NA
V: TRBV12-3/TRBV12-4
DNA: TGTGCCAGCAGTCTTGGACTAGCGGGGGTATACAATGAGCAGTTCTTC
CDR3: CASSLGLAGVYNEQFF

J: TRBJ2-7
D: NA
size: NA
V: TRBV13
DNA: TGTGCCAGCAGCTCCGGGCTCGACTCCTACGAGCAGTACTTC
CDR3: CASSSGLDSYEQYF

J: TRBJ1-5
D: TRBD1
size: many
V: TRBV20-1
DNA: TGCAGTGGTGGAGGGGGCGGTCGGCAGCCCCAGCATTTT
CDR3: CSGGGGGRQPQHF

J: TRBJ2-2
D: NA
size: few
V: TRBV2
DNA: TGTGCCAGCAGTAGGACTACCGAAAACACCGGGGAGCTGTTTTTT
CDR3: CASSRTTENTGELFF

J: TRBJ1-4
D: TRBD1
size: NA
V: TRBV12-3/TRBV12-4
DNA: TGTGCCAGCAGCCCGTCCAGGGGGGGTAATGAAAAACTGTTTTTT
CDR3: CASSPSRGGNEKLFF

J: TRBJ1-1
D: NA
size: few
V: TRBV2
DNA: TGTGCCAGCAGTGAAGCTGGGGCCGCGTACACTGAAGCTTTCTTT
CDR3: CASSEAGAAYTEAFF

J: TRBJ2-1
D: NA
size: few
V: TRBV5-1
DNA: TGCGCCAGCAGCTTGCCAGCTCCCGACAATGAGCAGTTCTTC
CDR3: CASSLPAPDNEQFF

J: TRBJ2-5
D: NA
size: few
V: TRBV15
DNA: TGTGCCACCAGCAGAGAGCGGCGCCAGACCCAAGAGACCCAGTACTTC
CDR3: CATSRERRQTQETQYF

J: TRBJ2-7
D: TRBD1
size: NA
V: TRBV29-1
DNA: TGCAGCGTTGAAGATACCGGACAGGGAATCTACGAGCAGTACTTC
CDR3: CSVEDTGQGIYEQYF

J: TRBJ2-1
D: NA
size: many
V: TRBV24-1
DNA: TGTGCCACCAGTGATCCTTTGGACAGTAAGTCCTACAATGAGCAGTTCTTC
CDR3: CATSDPLDSKSYNEQFF

J: TRBJ2-1
D: NA
size: NA
V: TRBV27
DNA: TGTGCCAGCGGAACTACAGGGTACAATGAGCAGTTCTTC
CDR3: CASGTTGYNEQFF

J: TRBJ1-1
D: NA
size: few
V: TRBV11-2
DNA: TGTGCCAGCAGCTTTCAAAGGGGCAGGGAAGGTGAAGCTTTCTTT
CDR3: CASSFQRGREGEAFF